A single sample is the source of the 19 T cell receptor beta chains below, sequenced in a study of cytomegalovirus exposure and HLA in healthy donors. With 60 Vbeta and 13 Jbeta primers, the PCR was carried out. Assay used: immunoSEQ multiplex PCR; TCRdb lists only in-frame clones, some missing. The sample carries a few hundred thousand clones, 70% to 80% recorded once. Sequenced input: PBMCs. The receptors were gathered from a woman aged 25 to 39 in good health and CMV-seronegative.

The chain uses TRBV6-5 and TRBJ2-7; 7 bases map to TRBD1. With V trimmed by 5 bases and J by 0 bases, 7 bases remained unmatched. The length of the CDR3 is 15 residues. Germline V gene lookup returns CDR1 MNHEY and CDR2 SVGAGI. The CDR3 protein is CASSVSTGPSYEQYF. In DNA, the CDR3 is TGTGCCAGCAGTGTCTCGACAGGGCCCTCCTACGAGCAGTACTTC.

The J gene is TRBJ2-5, the V gene TRBV2; no reliable D call. Germline values: CDR1 SNHLY, CDR2 FYNNEI. Trimming took 2 bases from V and 1 from J, leaving 14 bases between them. This CDR3 comprises 16 residues. CDR3 in DNA: TGTGCCAGCAGTGAATTTGTGAGGAGCGCCCAAGAGACCCAGTACTTC. It encodes CASSEFVRSAQETQYF. Supplemented by reference TRBV2 and TRBJ2-5, the full variable domain reads EPEVTQTPSHQVTQMGQEVILRCVPISNHLYFYWYRQILGQKVEFLVSFYNNEISEKSEIFDDQFSVERPDGSNFTLKIRSTKLEDSAMYFCASSEFVRSAQETQYFGPGTRLLVL.

The chain recombines TRBV9 with TRBJ2-6; perhaps TRBD1 as D (6 bases). V lost 6 bases and J lost 0, with 13 bases in between. Germline V gene sequence: CDR1 SGDLS, CDR2 YYNGEE. The CDR3 covers 16 residues. The CDR3 is CASTLRGNSGANVLTF. The CDR3 bases are TGTGCCAGCACCCTTAGGGGGAACTCTGGGGCCAACGTCCTGACTTTC.

J is TRBJ2-1 and V is TRBV7-2; 11 nucleotides agree with TRBD2. The J segment lost 6 bases and the V segment lost 4 bases, leaving 5 bases of the junction unmatched. Germline CDR1 and CDR2: SGHTA and FQGNSA. The CDR3 extends over 15 amino acids. CDR3 loop: CASSSLAGGFNEQFF. The CDR3 nucleotides read TGTGCCAGCAGCTCCCTAGCGGGGGGATTCAATGAGCAGTTCTTC.

This chain uses TRBV5-1 with TRBJ2-7, with 8 bases matching TRBD1. Trimming cost V 4 bases and J 2 bases; bases outside gene matches: 8. Germline values: CDR1 SGHRS, CDR2 YFSETQ. The CDR3 has 15 residues. Here the CDR3 reads CASSPVGQGAYEQYF. The CDR3 DNA sequence: TGCGCCAGCAGCCCCGTTGGACAGGGCGCCTACGAGCAGTACTTC.

This clone was counted only a few times. CDR3 region: CASSPIGQTGELFF. DNA of the CDR3: TGTGCCAGCTCACCCATCGGACAGACCGGGGAGCTGTTTTTT. The chain carries TRBV18 and TRBJ2-2; D possibly corresponds to TRBD1 (6 bases). This CDR3 is built from 14 residues. The V gene lost 3 bases and the J gene lost 5 bases, with 10 bases spanning the gap. Germline values: CDR1 KGHSH, CDR2 LQKENI.

V and J are TRBV5-1 and TRBJ2-7, with D possibly TRBD1 on 6 matching bases. Trimming took off 1 base at V and 4 bases at J, with 12 bases between the two ends. CDR3 length equals 14 residues. Germline values: CDR1 SGHRS, CDR2 YFSETQ. The CDR3 bases are TGCGCCAGCAGCTTGTCCGGGACAACTTACGAGCAGTACTTC. Its translation is CASSLSGTTYEQYF.

The chain carries TRBV27 and TRBJ2-5; 7 bases align to TRBD2. Germline CDR1 reads MNHEY; CDR2 reads SMNVEV (reference sequence). This CDR3 has 13 amino acids. V trimming: 6 bases; J trimming: 3 bases; junction bases outside the gene matches: 4. CDR3: CASRRSGEETQYF. CDR3 nucleotide sequence: TGTGCCAGCAGAAGAAGCGGGGAAGAGACCCAGTACTTC.

The V gene is TRBV5-1, the J gene TRBJ2-1; the match to TRBD2 covers 8 bases. The V gene end was trimmed by 4 bases and the J gene end by 8 bases; junction bases not matched to a gene: 11. CDR3 length: 15 amino acids. Germline loops: CDR1 SGHRS, CDR2 YFSETQ. DNA for the CDR3: TGCGCCAGCAGCCCCGGGAGGGCCTCGGTCGATGAGCAGTTCTTC. Protein product: CASSPGRASVDEQFF.

The rearrangement joins TRBV5-1 to TRBJ1-2; weak D call: TRBD1 (5 bases). The germline V gene encodes CDR1 SGHRS and CDR2 YFSETQ. This CDR3 contains 15 residues. Trimming removed 0 bases at V and 6 bases at J, with 15 bases between. The CDR3, as DNA: TGCGCCAGCAGCTTGGATGGCAGGGCCTTCAATGGCTACACCTTC. This translates into CASSLDGRAFNGYTF. Full variable domain (remainder filled in from reference TRBV5-1 and TRBJ1-2): KAGVTQTPRYLIKTRGQQVTLSCSPISGHRSVSWYQQTPGQGLQFLFEYFSETQRNKGNFPGRFSGRQFSNSRSEMNVSTLELGDSALYLCASSLDGRAFNGYTFGSGTRLTVV.

This rearrangement joins TRBV5-5 to TRBJ2-6; 11 bases are a match to TRBD2. This CDR3 has 19 residues. The germline V gene encodes CDR1 SGHKS and CDR2 YYEKEE (reference sequence). V shed 1 base, J shed 4 bases, and the junction held 10 bases outside the gene matches. This chain's CDR3 is CASSLHPLAGGSGANVLTF. The CDR3 DNA reads as TGTGCCAGCAGCTTGCATCCGTTAGCGGGAGGGTCCGGGGCCAACGTCCTGACTTTC.

The chain has TRBV27 and TRBJ1-1, with 7 bases identical to TRBD1. CDR3 length: 14 residues. The germline gives CDR1 MNHEY, CDR2 SMNVEV (reference sequence). V shed 6 bases, J shed 11 bases, and the junction held 15 bases outside the gene matches. As DNA, the CDR3 is TGTGCCAGCAGACCCACCGACAGGGCCCGGGGGGCTTTCTTT. Translated, it gives CASRPTDRARGAFF.

Note on this clone: This sample includes further DNA sequences coding for the same CDR3. The genes are TRBV27 and TRBJ2-3, with D perhaps matching TRBD1 (6 bases). Trimming removed 6 bases from V and 2 bases from J, with 9 bases in between. Germline values: CDR1 MNHEY, CDR2 SMNVEV (reference sequence). The CDR3 loop spans 13 amino acids. This CDR3 reads CASRDRLTDTQYF. The CDR3 DNA follows: TGTGCCAGCAGGGACAGACTCACAGATACGCAGTATTTT.

The chain recombines TRBV5-8 with TRBJ2-7, with 8 bases matching TRBD2. Unmatched junction bases numbered 14, after V lost 2 bases and J lost 7 bases. Germline loops: CDR1 SGHTS, CDR2 YDEGEE. The length of the CDR3 is 16 residues. The CDR3 loop is CASSFGPAGDSGEQYF. CDR3 coding DNA: TGTGCCAGCAGCTTCGGTCCAGCGGGAGACTCCGGGGAGCAGTACTTC.

CDR3 residues: CAWTGQPPYGTQYF. The CDR3 nucleotides read TGTGCCTGGACAGGACAGCCGCCTTATGGTACGCAGTATTTT. The V and J genes are TRBV30 and TRBJ2-3, with a possible D match to TRBD1 (6 bases). Germline V gene sequence: CDR1 GTSNPN, CDR2 SVGIG (reference sequence). The CDR3 runs 14 residues. Trimming cost V 4 bases and J 8 bases, with 19 bases left between them. Filled out from reference TRBV30 and TRBJ2-3, the complete variable domain reads SQTIHQWPATLVQPVGSPLSLECTVEGTSNPNLYWYRQAAGRGLQLLFYSVGIGQISSEVPQNLSASRPQDRQFILSSKKLLLSDSGFYLCAWTGQPPYGTQYFGPGTRLTVL.

On this clone: This CDR3 is also generated by other DNA sequences in the sample. J is TRBJ1-2 and V is TRBV2, with 9 nucleotides matching TRBD1. Germline V gene sequence: CDR1 SNHLY, CDR2 FYNNEI. There are 14 residues in the CDR3. V shed 1 base, J shed 8 bases, and the junction held 5 bases outside the gene matches. The CDR3 loop reads CASSEDRGLRGYTF. In nucleotides, the CDR3 is TGTGCCAGCAGTGAAGACAGGGGGCTAAGGGGCTACACCTTC.

The chain recombines TRBV5-1 with TRBJ1-1; tentatively, D is TRBD1 (6 bases). The CDR3 extends over 15 amino acids. Trimming took off 5 bases at V and 1 base at J, with 15 bases between the two ends. The germline V gene has CDR1 SGHRS and CDR2 YFSETQ. The DNA for the CDR3 is TGCGCCAGCAGTCCTGGACAGAACAGGAACACTGAAGCTTTCTTT. Its translation: CASSPGQNRNTEAFF.

This clone showed up just once. The gene calls are TRBV25-1 and TRBJ1-2; 8 nucleotides align to TRBD1. CDR1 MGHDK and CDR2 SYGVNS come from the germline V gene. The ends lost 1 base at V and 4 bases at J; junction bases unmatched: 8. The CDR3 has 16 amino acids. The DNA of the CDR3 is TGTGCCAGCAGTGAATTAGGGGCGCAGGGGGCCTATGGCTACACCTTC. Amino acid sequence: CASSELGAQGAYGYTF.

This clone has a handful of counts. The chain uses TRBV6-6 and TRBJ2-1, with 7 bases that match TRBD1. Unmatched junction bases numbered 8, after V lost 6 bases and J lost 9 bases. CDR1 is MNHNY, CDR2 SVGAGI, per germline (reference sequence). CDR3 size: 13 residues. This CDR3 is CASSEQGLGEQFF. The DNA of the CDR3 is TGTGCCAGCAGCGAACAGGGGTTGGGTGAGCAGTTCTTC.